This T cell receptor (beta chain) was obtained from a study of blood T cell repertoires in COVID-19. This CDR3 has 15 amino acids. Between the trimmed V and J ends, which lost 1 base and 7 bases, there was a span of 15 bases. Germline assignment: CDR1 SGHTS and CDR2 YDEGEE. This clone occurred a few times. Assay: immunoSEQ multiplex PCR; the TCRdb copy retains only in-frame clones and omits some. This table holds around 250,000 clones, 65% to 90% found once. The TCR comes from a man aged 18 to 35 who had recovered from COVID-19. The sequenced sample was PBMCs or T cells enriched from blood (not recorded which). The V and J genes are TRBV5-8 and TRBJ2-1, with D perhaps matching TRBD2 (6 bases). Here the CDR3 DNA reads TGTGCCAGCAGCTTGTTGACGGGGGTGGGTAATGAGCAGTTCTTC. As protein: CASSLLTGVGNEQFF.